These 4 T cell receptor beta chains were all obtained from the same sample, sequenced in a study of response to subunit inactivated influenza vaccine. TCRdb re-called the RT-PCR reads through MiXCR, storing one row per CDR3 protein. Here the sample spans about 780,000 distinct CDR3 sequences, about 18% being singletons. The sample consisted of PBMCs from blood, taken roughly 5 days after vaccination. The receptor set was obtained from a middle-aged man who received an inactivated influenza vaccine.

The J gene is TRBJ2-7, the V gene TRBV18; no firm D call. The germline gives CDR1 KGHSH, CDR2 LQKENI. V lost 3 bases and J lost 3, with 6 bases in between. The CDR3 runs to 12 residues. This CDR3 reads CASSPARYEQYF. In DNA, the CDR3 is TGTGCCAGCTCACCGGCCCGCTACGAGCAGTACTTC.

There are many counts of this clonotype. The V gene is TRBV6-1, the J gene TRBJ1-2; D not certain. The germline V gene encodes CDR1 MNHNS and CDR2 SASEGT. Trimming took off 3 bases at V and 0 bases at J, with 5 bases between the two ends. This CDR3 spans 13 amino acids. The CDR3 loop reads CASSERANYGYTF. The CDR3 region has the DNA TGTGCCAGCAGTGAGAGGGCTAACTATGGCTACACCTTC.

The V gene is TRBV9, the J gene TRBJ2-3; D gene uncertain. Germline CDR1 SGDLS, CDR2 YYNGEE. V lost 0 bases to trimming and J lost 3 bases, with 5 bases between them. The CDR3 consists of 13 residues. CDR3 residues: CASSVEDTDTQYF. The CDR3 DNA reads TGTGCCAGCAGCGTAGAAGATACAGATACGCAGTATTTT.

The rearrangement links TRBV28 to TRBJ2-1; 9 bases are a match to TRBD1. Germline V lookup: CDR1 MDHEN, CDR2 SYDVKM. V lost 6 bases, J lost 9 bases, and 15 bases stayed unmatched. CDR3 size: 16 residues. CDR3 residues: CASSQTPGTGRAEQFF. As DNA, the CDR3 is TGTGCCAGCAGCCAAACTCCCGGGACAGGGAGAGCTGAGCAGTTCTTC. The complete variable domain, with remaining parts taken from reference TRBV28 and TRBJ2-1, reads DVKVTQSSRYLVKRTGEKVFLECVQDMDHENMFWYRQDPGLGLRLIYFSYDVKMKEKGDIPEGYSVSREKKERFSLILESASTNQTSMYLCASSQTPGTGRAEQFFGPGTRLTVL.